Each of the 21 T cell receptor beta chains below was sequenced from the same sample in a study of blood T cell repertoires in COVID-19. Profiling relied on immunoSEQ multiplex PCR, and the TCRdb table lists in-frame clones only, not all of them. The sample shows around 40,000 clones, 85% to 90% of them seen only once. Specimen: peripheral blood. These receptor sequences come from a man aged 40-55 years with COVID-19, enrolled during active disease.

The gene calls are TRBV10-3 and TRBJ1-1; TRBD1 matches 8 bases. The CDR3 contains 14 residues. The ends lost 2 bases at V and 2 bases at J; junction bases unmatched: 1. Per the germline V gene, CDR1 is ENHRY and CDR2 is SYGVKD. The CDR3 here is CAISEDRGNTEAFF. Here the CDR3 DNA reads TGTGCCATCAGTGAGGACAGGGGCAACACTGAAGCTTTCTTT.

CDR3 DNA: TGCAGTGCTTATAACAATGAGCAGTTCTTC. Protein product: CSAYNNEQFF. V usage is TRBV20-1 and J usage is TRBJ2-1; no clear D gene. This CDR3 is built from 10 residues. The germline gives CDR1 DFQATT, CDR2 SNEGSKA (reference sequence). The germline V and J ends were trimmed by 5 bases and 5 bases, with 4 bases remaining between them.

The rearrangement uses TRBV3-1 (or the pseudogene TRBV3-2) and TRBJ2-7, with 7 bases aligning to TRBD1. V was clipped by 1 base and J by 2 bases; unmatched bases: 5. The germline CDR1 and CDR2 sequences are LGHDT and YNNKEL (reference sequence). This CDR3 is 15 amino acids long. CDR3 loop: CASSQVPGGPYEQYF. In DNA, the CDR3 is TGTGCCAGCAGCCAAGTTCCAGGGGGTCCCTACGAGCAGTACTTC.

This rearrangement joins TRBV5-1 to TRBJ2-5, with TRBD2 matching over 9 bases. CDR3 length: 15 amino acids. CDR1 and CDR2 from the germline V gene are SGHRS and YFSETQ. Trimming removed 3 bases from V and 2 bases from J; junction bases left unmatched: 5. CDR3 nucleotide sequence: TGCGCCAGCAGCTCCGCGCTAGCGGGGCAAGAGACCCAGTACTTC. Translated, it gives CASSSALAGQETQYF.

The rearrangement joins TRBV7-2 to TRBJ2-7, with D perhaps matching TRBD2 (6 bases). The ends were cut back, 3 bases at V and 9 bases at J, with 15 bases in the middle. Germline loops: CDR1 SGHTA, CDR2 FQGNSA. The CDR3 is made up of 13 amino acids. The CDR3 region is CASSLPVLRGQYF. In DNA form, the CDR3 reads TGTGCCAGCAGCTTGCCAGTCTTGCGGGGGCAGTACTTC.

This clone was observed a single time. The V and J genes are TRBV18 and TRBJ2-7, with 9 bases lining up with TRBD2. V lost 4 bases, J lost 2 bases, and 9 bases stayed unmatched. Germline V gene data show CDR1 as KGHSH and CDR2 as LQKENI. The CDR3 consists of 16 residues. The chain's CDR3 is CASSLDAGGPPYEQYF. CDR3 sequence (DNA): TGTGCCAGCTCACTTGACGCGGGGGGGCCCCCCTACGAGCAGTACTTC. Filled out from reference TRBV18 and TRBJ2-7, the complete variable domain reads NAGVMQNPRHLVRRRGQEARLRCSPMKGHSHVYWYRQLPEEGLKFMVYLQKENIIDESGMPKERFSAEFPKEGPSILRIQQVVRGDSAAYFCASSLDAGGPPYEQYFGPGTRLTVT.

CDR3 sequence reads: CASSVGRQPGSSSYNEQFF. CDR3 nucleotide sequence: TGTGCCAGCAGTGTGGGGCGGCAGCCTGGATCAAGCTCCTACAATGAGCAGTTCTTC. This chain uses TRBV2 with TRBJ2-1; D possibly corresponds to TRBD1 (5 bases). V gave up 4 bases and J gave up 0 bases, with 22 bases separating them. Germline CDR1 reads SNHLY; CDR2 reads FYNNEI. The length of the CDR3 is 19 residues.

The rearrangement uses TRBV29-1 and TRBJ2-7, with 9 bases aligning to TRBD1. Per the germline V gene, CDR1 is SQVTM and CDR2 is ANQGSEA. The CDR3 loop spans 12 amino acids. Germline trimming cut 7 bases from V and 1 base from J; bases unmatched to any gene: 2. This CDR3 reads CSAGTGSYEQYF. Here the CDR3 DNA reads TGCAGCGCAGGGACAGGGTCCTACGAGCAGTACTTC.

The V call is TRBV5-1, the J call TRBJ2-1; maybe TRBD1 (6 bases). Per germline, CDR1 SGHRS and CDR2 YFSETQ. There are 15 residues in the CDR3. Trimming shortened V by 4 bases and J by 2 bases, and 13 bases separated the two germline ends. The CDR3 here is CASSVDGTTYNEQFF. In nucleotides, the CDR3 is TGCGCCAGCAGCGTGGATGGGACAACCTACAATGAGCAGTTCTTC.

The genes are TRBV18 and TRBJ1-4; 7 positions match TRBD1. The CDR3 is 15 residues long. After removal of 8 bases from V and 0 bases from J, the junction contained 6 bases not matched to a gene. Germline V gene lookup returns CDR1 KGHSH and CDR2 LQKENI. The CDR3 coding sequence is TGTGCCAGCCAAAGTACAGGGGCAACTAATGAAAAACTGTTTTTT. Protein product: CASQSTGATNEKLFF.

V gene TRBV30 combines with J gene TRBJ2-5, with a possible D match to TRBD2 (6 bases). The germline V gene has CDR1 GTSNPN and CDR2 SVGIG (reference sequence). CDR3 length equals 16 residues. Deletions cut 0 bases from V and 4 bases from J, with 18 bases between. CDR3 DNA: TGTGCCTGGAGTGTCTTTACCCCCGGGGGACGAGAGACCCAGTACTTC. Translated, it gives CAWSVFTPGGRETQYF. Using reference TRBV30 and TRBJ2-5 for the parts outside the CDR3, the full variable domain is SQTIHQWPATLVQPVGSPLSLECTVEGTSNPNLYWYRQAAGRGLQLLFYSVGIGQISSEVPQNLSASRPQDRQFILSSKKLLLSDSGFYLCAWSVFTPGGRETQYFGPGTRLLVL.

J is TRBJ2-5 and V is TRBV6-5; 8 bases align to TRBD2. Germline values: CDR1 MNHEY, CDR2 SVGAGI. The CDR3 loop spans 13 amino acids. V lost 5 bases, J lost 5 bases, and 4 bases stayed unmatched. The CDR3 is CASSSGSYETQYF. Here the CDR3 DNA reads TGTGCCAGCAGTAGCGGGAGCTATGAGACCCAGTACTTC.

V usage is TRBV19 and J usage is TRBJ1-1, with 9 bases lining up with TRBD1. With 5 bases clipped from V and 6 bases from J, the junction kept 7 bases outside the gene matches. This CDR3 contains 14 residues. Germline CDR1 reads LNHDA; CDR2 reads SQIVND (reference sequence). CDR3 DNA sequence: TGTGCCAGTAGTTTAGGGACAGGGCGCGCTGAAGCTTTCTTT. Protein sequence: CASSLGTGRAEAFF.

The chain has TRBV28 and TRBJ2-3; the match to TRBD2 covers 10 bases. CDR1 MDHEN and CDR2 SYDVKM come from the germline V gene. With 4 bases clipped from V and 4 bases from J, the junction kept 8 bases outside the gene matches. The CDR3 covers 16 residues. The DNA of the CDR3 is TGTGCCAGCAGTTCGTTGCTAGCGGGAGCGGCAGATACGCAGTATTTT. Its translation: CASSSLLAGAADTQYF.

The chain is built from TRBV30 and TRBJ1-1, with D possibly being TRBD1 (5 bases). V dropped 0 bases and J dropped 1 base, with 12 bases sitting between them. CDR3 size: 15 residues. CDR1 is GTSNPN, CDR2 SVGIG, per germline (reference sequence). Here the CDR3 DNA reads TGTGCCTGGAGTGTATTGGGACTCCAGAACACTGAAGCTTTCTTT. Protein product: CAWSVLGLQNTEAFF.

This rearrangement joins TRBV3-1 (or the pseudogene TRBV3-2) to TRBJ2-2; no clear D gene. Per the germline V gene, CDR1 is LGHDT and CDR2 is YNNKEL (reference sequence). V gave up 1 base and J gave up 5 bases, with 5 bases separating them. The CDR3 has 13 amino acids. The CDR3 coding sequence is TGTGCCAGCAGCCAAGCCGGTACCGGGGAGCTGTTTTTT. This sequence encodes CASSQAGTGELFF.

The chain couples TRBV29-1 to TRBJ2-1; perhaps TRBD2 as D (5 bases). Trimming removed 6 bases from V and 4 bases from J, with 10 bases in between. The length of the CDR3 is 12 residues. Germline CDR1 reads SQVTM; CDR2 reads ANQGSEA. For the CDR3, the DNA is TGCAGCGTCCCCCGAGGGTACAATGAGCAGTTCTTC. The encoded protein is CSVPRGYNEQFF.

This clone occurred a few times. This chain uses TRBV18 with TRBJ1-4; TRBD1 matches at 10 bases. Germline V lookup: CDR1 KGHSH, CDR2 LQKENI. The J segment lost 7 bases and the V segment lost 2 bases, leaving 13 bases of the junction unmatched. The length of the CDR3 is 18 residues. The CDR3 bases are TGTGCCAGCTCACCAAGGGTCCTAGACAGGGGGCCTCCTGAAAAACTGTTTTTT. Translation gives CASSPRVLDRGPPEKLFF.

In nucleotides, the CDR3 is TGTGCCAGCAGTTCAGCCCGGGGAGACGGCTACACCTTC. Protein sequence: CASSSARGDGYTF. The chain couples TRBV6-5 to TRBJ1-2; no clear D gene. The CDR3 spans 13 residues. V lost 4 bases, J lost 8 bases, and 14 bases lay in between. CDR1 is MNHEY and CDR2 is SVGAGI in the germline V gene.

Notes on this clone: At one end, the junction sequence differs from germline, possibly due to a read error. The chain links TRBV4-2 to TRBJ2-5; D unclear. CDR1 is LGHNA, CDR2 YNFKEQ, per germline. There are 13 residues in the CDR3. Here the CDR3 reads CASSQDYGEAQYF. The CDR3 nucleotides are TGTGCCAGCAGCCAAGATTATGGAGAGGCCCAGTACTTC.

J is TRBJ1-1 and V is TRBV15; 7 nucleotides match TRBD1. CDR3 size: 15 residues. The germline CDR1 and CDR2 sequences are LNHNV and YYDKDF (reference sequence). The ends lost 5 bases at V and 1 base at J; junction bases unmatched: 7. The CDR3 loop is CATSGLQGRNTEAFF. In DNA form, the CDR3 reads TGTGCCACCAGCGGATTACAGGGGCGGAACACTGAAGCTTTCTTT. Filled out from reference TRBV15 and TRBJ1-1, the complete variable domain reads DAMVIQNPRYQVTQFGKPVTLSCSQTLNHNVMYWYQQKSSQAPKLLFHYYDKDFNNEADTPDNFQSRRPNTSFCFLDIRSPGLGDTAMYLCATSGLQGRNTEAFFGQGTRLTVV.